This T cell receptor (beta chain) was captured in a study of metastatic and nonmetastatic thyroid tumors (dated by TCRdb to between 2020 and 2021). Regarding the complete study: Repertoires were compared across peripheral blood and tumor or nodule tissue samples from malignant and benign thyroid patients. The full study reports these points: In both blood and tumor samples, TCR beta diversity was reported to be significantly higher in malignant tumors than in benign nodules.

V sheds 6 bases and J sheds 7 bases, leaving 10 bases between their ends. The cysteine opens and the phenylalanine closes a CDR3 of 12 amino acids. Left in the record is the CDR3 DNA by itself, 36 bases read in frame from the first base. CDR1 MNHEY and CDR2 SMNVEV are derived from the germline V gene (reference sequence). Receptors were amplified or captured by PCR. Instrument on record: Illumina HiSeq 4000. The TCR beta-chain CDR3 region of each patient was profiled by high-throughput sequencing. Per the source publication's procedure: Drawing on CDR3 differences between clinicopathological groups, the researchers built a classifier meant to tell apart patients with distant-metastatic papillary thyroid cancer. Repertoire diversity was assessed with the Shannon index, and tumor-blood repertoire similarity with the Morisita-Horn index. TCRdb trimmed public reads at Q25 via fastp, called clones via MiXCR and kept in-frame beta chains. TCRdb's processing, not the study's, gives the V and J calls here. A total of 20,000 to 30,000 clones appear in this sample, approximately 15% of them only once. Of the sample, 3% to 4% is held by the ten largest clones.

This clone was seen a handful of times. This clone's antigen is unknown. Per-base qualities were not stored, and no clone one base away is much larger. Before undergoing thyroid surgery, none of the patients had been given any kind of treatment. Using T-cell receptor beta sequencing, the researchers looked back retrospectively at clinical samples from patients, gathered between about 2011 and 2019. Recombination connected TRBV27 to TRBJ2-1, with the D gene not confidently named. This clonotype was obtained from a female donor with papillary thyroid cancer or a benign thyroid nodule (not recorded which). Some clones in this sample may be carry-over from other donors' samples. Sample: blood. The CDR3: CASRKLGNEQFF. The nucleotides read TGTGCCAGCAGAAAGCTAGGGAATGAGCAGTTCTTC.